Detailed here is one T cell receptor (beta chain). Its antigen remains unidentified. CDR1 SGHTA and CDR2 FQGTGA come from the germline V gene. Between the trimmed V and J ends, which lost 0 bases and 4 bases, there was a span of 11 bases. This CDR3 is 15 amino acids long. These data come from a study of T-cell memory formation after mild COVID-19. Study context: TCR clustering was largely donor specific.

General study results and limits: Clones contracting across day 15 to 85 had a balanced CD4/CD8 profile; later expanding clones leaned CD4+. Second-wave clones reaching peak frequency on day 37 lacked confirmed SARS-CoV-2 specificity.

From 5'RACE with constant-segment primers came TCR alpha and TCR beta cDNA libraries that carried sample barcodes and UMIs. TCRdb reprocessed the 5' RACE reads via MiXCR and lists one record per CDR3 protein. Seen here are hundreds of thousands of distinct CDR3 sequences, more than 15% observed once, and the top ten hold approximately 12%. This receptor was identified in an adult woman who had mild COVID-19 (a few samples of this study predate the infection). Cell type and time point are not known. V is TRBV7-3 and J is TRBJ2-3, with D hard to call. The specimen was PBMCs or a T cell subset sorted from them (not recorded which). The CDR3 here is CASSLTGHGADTQYF. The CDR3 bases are TGTGCCAGCAGCTTAACGGGTCACGGCGCAGATACGCAGTATTTT.